This T cell receptor (beta chain) was sequenced for a study of cytomegalovirus exposure and HLA in healthy donors. Vbeta (60) and Jbeta (13) primers were used in the PCR. The method was immunoSEQ multiplex PCR; TCRdb's version includes in-frame clones alone and lacks a portion of them. The repertoire has some 180,000 clones, 65% to 85% of them found once; the top ten carry 1.7%. From germline, CDR1 is DFQATT and CDR2 SNEGSKA (reference sequence). The CDR3 spans 11 residues. The sequence derives from a man between 40 and 49 years old in good health and CMV-seropositive. Sequenced sample: PBMCs. The chain carries TRBV20-1 and TRBJ2-1; no definite D call. CDR3 DNA: TGCAGCCCGGCTAGTTGGGATGAGCAGTTCTTC. As protein: CSPASWDEQFF.